This T cell receptor (beta chain) was found in a study of blood T cell repertoires in COVID-19. The table came from immunoSEQ multiplex PCR; TCRdb's copy has only in-frame clones and leaves some out. The sample lists approximately 200,000 clones; approximately 85% were seen once. The clonotype originates from a human donor with active or convalescent COVID-19. The donor label of this sample is uncertain. Source material: peripheral blood.

CDR3 nucleotide sequence: TGTGCCAGCAGCCCCCAACAGGGGCCGGGAAACACCATATATTTT. As protein: CASSPQQGPGNTIYF. V gene TRBV7-3 combines with J gene TRBJ1-3; 7 bases fit TRBD1. The CDR3 length is 15 residues. The V segment lost 5 bases and the J segment 4 bases; nucleotides outside the gene matches: 8. Germline-derived CDR1 and CDR2 are SGHTA and FQGTGA.